This is a list of T cell receptor beta chains from one sample in a study of T-cell memory formation after mild COVID-19. Each CDR3 protein gets one entry after TCRdb re-called the 5' RACE reads with MiXCR. The sample has some 270,000 distinct CDR3 sequences, 15% seen once. Sequencing was performed on PBMCs or a T cell subset sorted from them (not recorded which). The receptors shown here come from an adult woman who had mild COVID-19 (a few samples of this study predate the infection). Cell type and time point are not known. Each CDR3 is given with its conserved first and last residue. D genes are given only for firm matches. Clone size is given for some rows only: seen once, a few or many times, or a class if the clone is expanded.

v_call: TRBV12-3/TRBV12-4; d_call: NA; j_call: TRBJ2-6; clone_size: NA; cdr3_aa: CASRRSGTGTNVLTF; cdr3_nt: TGTGCCAGCAGGAGGTCCGGGACGGGAACCAACGTCCTGACTTTC
v_call: TRBV12-3/TRBV12-4; d_call: TRBD2; j_call: TRBJ2-1; clone_size: few; cdr3_aa: CASRGLAAHRNYNEQFF; cdr3_nt: TGTGCCAGCAGGGGACTAGCGGCACACCGTAACTACAATGAGCAGTTCTTC
v_call: TRBV7-9; d_call: TRBD1; j_call: TRBJ2-7; clone_size: many; cdr3_aa: CASSGTGYTYEQYF; cdr3_nt: TGTGCCAGCAGCGGGACAGGTTATACCTACGAGCAGTACTTC
v_call: TRBV27; d_call: NA; j_call: TRBJ1-2; clone_size: NA; cdr3_aa: CASSFRGYGYTF; cdr3_nt: TGTGCCAGCAGTTTTCGAGGGTATGGCTACACCTTC
v_call: TRBV7-2; d_call: NA; j_call: TRBJ2-3; clone_size: few; cdr3_aa: CASSSSVTDTQYF; cdr3_nt: TGTGCCAGCAGCTCCAGCGTGACAGATACGCAGTATTTT
v_call: TRBV3-1; d_call: NA; j_call: TRBJ1-1; clone_size: NA; cdr3_aa: CPSSTPARGNTGAFF; cdr3_nt: TGTCCCAGCAGCACTCCCGCCCGGGGTAACACTGGAGCTTTCTTT
v_call: TRBV10-3; d_call: NA; j_call: TRBJ1-1; clone_size: NA; cdr3_aa: CAIRFDRDTEAFF; cdr3_nt: TGTGCCATCAGATTTGACAGAGACACTGAAGCTTTCTTT
v_call: TRBV3-1; d_call: TRBD2; j_call: TRBJ2-1; clone_size: NA; cdr3_aa: CASRPSGGAFNEQFF; cdr3_nt: TGTGCCAGCAGACCGAGCGGGGGGGCCTTCAATGAGCAGTTCTTC
v_call: TRBV7-6; d_call: TRBD2; j_call: TRBJ2-7; clone_size: few; cdr3_aa: CASSLESTGGPGEQYF; cdr3_nt: TGTGCCAGCAGCTTAGAGTCGACGGGAGGGCCGGGAGAGCAGTACTTC
v_call: TRBV7-3; d_call: NA; j_call: TRBJ2-1; clone_size: NA; cdr3_aa: CASSSLAARGNEQFF; cdr3_nt: TGTGCCAGCAGCTCACTAGCGGCCAGGGGGAATGAGCAGTTCTTC
v_call: TRBV9; d_call: TRBD2; j_call: TRBJ2-3; clone_size: few; cdr3_aa: CASSVADGLEDTQYF; cdr3_nt: TGTGCCAGCAGCGTAGCTGACGGACTAGAGGATACGCAGTATTTT
v_call: TRBV24-1; d_call: TRBD1; j_call: TRBJ2-3; clone_size: NA; cdr3_aa: CATSAPGTATSTDTQYF; cdr3_nt: TGTGCCACCAGTGCCCCAGGGACAGCTACCTCCACAGATACGCAGTATTTT
v_call: TRBV10-3; d_call: TRBD2; j_call: TRBJ2-2; clone_size: NA; cdr3_aa: CATHGGLAGNTGELFF; cdr3_nt: TGTGCCACCCACGGTGGACTAGCGGGGAACACCGGGGAGCTGTTTTTT
v_call: TRBV29-1; d_call: NA; j_call: TRBJ2-1; clone_size: NA; cdr3_aa: CSVAPSDSYNEQFF; cdr3_nt: TGCAGCGTTGCCCCTAGCGATTCGTACAATGAGCAGTTCTTC
v_call: TRBV5-1; d_call: NA; j_call: TRBJ1-2; clone_size: NA; cdr3_aa: CASSLGYSGYGYTF; cdr3_nt: TGCGCCAGCAGCTTAGGTTACTCGGGCTATGGCTACACCTTC
v_call: TRBV29-1; d_call: TRBD2; j_call: TRBJ2-5; clone_size: few; cdr3_aa: CSVGAGLGQGAQYF; cdr3_nt: TGCAGCGTTGGGGCAGGACTAGGGCAGGGTGCCCAGTACTTC
v_call: TRBV29-1; d_call: NA; j_call: TRBJ2-3; clone_size: few; cdr3_aa: CSVRERADTQYF; cdr3_nt: TGCAGCGTCCGGGAGCGGGCAGATACGCAGTATTTT
v_call: TRBV5-1; d_call: NA; j_call: TRBJ1-1; clone_size: NA; cdr3_aa: CASSPQGKTEAFF; cdr3_nt: TGCGCCAGCAGTCCGCAGGGTAAGACTGAAGCTTTCTTT
v_call: TRBV7-2; d_call: NA; j_call: TRBJ1-5; clone_size: few; cdr3_aa: CASSLGGSQPQHF; cdr3_nt: TGTGCCAGCAGTTTGGGGGGAAGTCAGCCCCAGCATTTT
v_call: TRBV3-1; d_call: NA; j_call: TRBJ2-3; clone_size: many; cdr3_aa: CASSLLSSTDTQYF; cdr3_nt: TGTGCCAGCAGCCTCCTGTCGAGCACAGATACGCAGTATTTT
v_call: TRBV2; d_call: NA; j_call: TRBJ1-5; clone_size: NA; cdr3_aa: CASRRRGDQPQHF; cdr3_nt: TGTGCCAGCAGGCGTAGAGGGGATCAGCCCCAGCATTTT
v_call: TRBV7-6; d_call: NA; j_call: TRBJ2-6; clone_size: many; cdr3_aa: CASSLGGGANVLTF; cdr3_nt: TGTGCCAGCAGCTTAGGGGGTGGGGCCAACGTCCTGACTTTC
v_call: TRBV12-3/TRBV12-4; d_call: TRBD2; j_call: TRBJ2-1; clone_size: few; cdr3_aa: CASSLLAGGVGEQFF; cdr3_nt: TGTGCCAGCAGCCTCCTAGCGGGGGGGGTAGGTGAGCAGTTCTTC
v_call: TRBV7-6; d_call: TRBD2; j_call: TRBJ2-3; clone_size: few; cdr3_aa: CASSRDVSGSLSTDTQYF; cdr3_nt: TGTGCCAGCAGCCGGGACGTGAGCGGGAGTCTTAGCACAGATACGCAGTATTTT
v_call: TRBV7-2; d_call: TRBD2; j_call: TRBJ2-3; clone_size: NA; cdr3_aa: CASSPQVAGATDTQYF; cdr3_nt: TGTGCCAGCAGCCCTCAAGTAGCGGGGGCCACAGATACGCAGTATTTT